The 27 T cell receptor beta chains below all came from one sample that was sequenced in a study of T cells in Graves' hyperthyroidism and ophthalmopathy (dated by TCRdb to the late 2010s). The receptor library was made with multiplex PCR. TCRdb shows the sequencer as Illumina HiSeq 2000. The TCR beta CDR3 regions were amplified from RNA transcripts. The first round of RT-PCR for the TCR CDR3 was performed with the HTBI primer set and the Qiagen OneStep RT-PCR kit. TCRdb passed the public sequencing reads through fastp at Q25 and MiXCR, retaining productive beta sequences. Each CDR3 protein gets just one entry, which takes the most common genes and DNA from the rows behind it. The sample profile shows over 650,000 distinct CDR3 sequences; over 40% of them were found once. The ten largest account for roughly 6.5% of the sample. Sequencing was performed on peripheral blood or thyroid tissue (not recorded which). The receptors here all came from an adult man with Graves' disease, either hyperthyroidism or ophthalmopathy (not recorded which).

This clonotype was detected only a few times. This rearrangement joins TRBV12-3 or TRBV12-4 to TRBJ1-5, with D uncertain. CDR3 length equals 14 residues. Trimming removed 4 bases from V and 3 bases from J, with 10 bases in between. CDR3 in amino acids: CASSSDGYNQPQHF. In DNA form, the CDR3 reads TGTGCCAGCAGTTCGGACGGTTACAATCAGCCCCAGCATTTT.

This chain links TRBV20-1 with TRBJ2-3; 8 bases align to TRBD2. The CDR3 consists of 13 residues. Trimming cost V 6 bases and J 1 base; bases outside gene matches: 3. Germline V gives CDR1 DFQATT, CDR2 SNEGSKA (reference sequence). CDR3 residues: CSAPTSGTDTQYF. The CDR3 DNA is TGCAGTGCCCCGACTAGCGGCACAGATACGCAGTATTTT.

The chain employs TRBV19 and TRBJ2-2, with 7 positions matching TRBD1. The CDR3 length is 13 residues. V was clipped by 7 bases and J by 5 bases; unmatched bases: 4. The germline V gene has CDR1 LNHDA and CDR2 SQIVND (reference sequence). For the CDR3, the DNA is TGTGCCAGTAACCTACAGGGGACCGGGGAGCTGTTTTTT. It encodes CASNLQGTGELFF.

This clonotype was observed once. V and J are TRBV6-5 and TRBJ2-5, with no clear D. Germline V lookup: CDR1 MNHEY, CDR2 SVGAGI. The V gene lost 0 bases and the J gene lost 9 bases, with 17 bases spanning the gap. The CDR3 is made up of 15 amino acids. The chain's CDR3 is CASSYSFLDQVAQYF. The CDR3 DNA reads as TGTGCCAGCAGTTACTCATTCCTGGACCAGGTGGCCCAGTACTTC.

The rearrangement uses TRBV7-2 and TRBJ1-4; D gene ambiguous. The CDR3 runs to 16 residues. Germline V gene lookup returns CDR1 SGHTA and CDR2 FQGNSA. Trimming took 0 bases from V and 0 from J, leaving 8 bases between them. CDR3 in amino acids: CASSLASSATNEKLFF. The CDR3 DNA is TGTGCCAGCAGCTTAGCATCCAGTGCAACTAATGAAAAACTGTTTTTT.

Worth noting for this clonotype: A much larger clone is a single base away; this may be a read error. CDR3 coding DNA: TGCAGTGCTGGAGGGCTAGCGGGGAGAGAGACCCAGTACTTC. Amino acid sequence: CSAGGLAGRETQYF. The V gene is TRBV20-1, the J gene TRBJ2-5; 9 bases match TRBD2. The V segment lost 5 bases and the J segment 4 bases; nucleotides outside the gene matches: 8. The CDR3 is 14 residues long. Germline V lookup: CDR1 DFQATT, CDR2 SNEGSKA (reference sequence).

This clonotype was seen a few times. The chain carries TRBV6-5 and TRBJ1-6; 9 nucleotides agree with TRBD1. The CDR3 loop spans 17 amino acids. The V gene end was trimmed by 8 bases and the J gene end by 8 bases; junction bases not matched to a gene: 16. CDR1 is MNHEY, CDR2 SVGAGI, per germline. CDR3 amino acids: CASEAGTGSWYHSPLHF. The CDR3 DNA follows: TGTGCCAGCGAGGCCGGGACAGGGAGTTGGTATCATTCACCCCTCCACTTT.

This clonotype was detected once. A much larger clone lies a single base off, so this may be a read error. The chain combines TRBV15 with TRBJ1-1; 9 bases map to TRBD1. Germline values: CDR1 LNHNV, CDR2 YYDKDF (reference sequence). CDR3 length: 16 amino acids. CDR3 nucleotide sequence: TGTGCCACCAGCAGAGGAGACATTACAGGGGGCGAGGAAGCTTCCTTT. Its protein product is CATSRGDITGGEEASF.

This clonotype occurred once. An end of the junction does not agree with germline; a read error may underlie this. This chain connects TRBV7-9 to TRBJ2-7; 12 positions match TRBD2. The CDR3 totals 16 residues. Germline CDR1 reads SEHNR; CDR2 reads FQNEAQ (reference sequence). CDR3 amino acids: CASSLAETSGGYEHYF. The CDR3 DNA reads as TGTGCCAGCAGCTTAGCTGAGACTAGCGGGGGCTACGAGCACTACTTC.

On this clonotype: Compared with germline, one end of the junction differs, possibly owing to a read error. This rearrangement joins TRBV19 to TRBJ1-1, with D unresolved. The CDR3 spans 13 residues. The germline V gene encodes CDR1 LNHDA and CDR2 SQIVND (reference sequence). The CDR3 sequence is CASSQLANTEAFF. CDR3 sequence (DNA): TGCGCCAGCAGCCAACTCGCGAACACTGAAGCTTTCTTT.

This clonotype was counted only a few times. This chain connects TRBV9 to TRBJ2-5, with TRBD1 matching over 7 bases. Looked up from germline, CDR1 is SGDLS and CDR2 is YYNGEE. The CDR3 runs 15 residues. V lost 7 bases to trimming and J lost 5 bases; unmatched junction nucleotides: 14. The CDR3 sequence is CASGRQGWVFETQYF. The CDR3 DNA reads TGTGCCAGCGGGAGACAGGGATGGGTATTTGAGACCCAGTACTTC.

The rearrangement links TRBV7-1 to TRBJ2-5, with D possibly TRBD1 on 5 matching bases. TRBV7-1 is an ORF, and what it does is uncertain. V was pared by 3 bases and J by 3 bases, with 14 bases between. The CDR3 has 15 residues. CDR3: CASSSSGQIEETQYF. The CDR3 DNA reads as TGTGCCAGCAGCTCTTCCGGACAAATCGAAGAGACCCAGTACTTC.

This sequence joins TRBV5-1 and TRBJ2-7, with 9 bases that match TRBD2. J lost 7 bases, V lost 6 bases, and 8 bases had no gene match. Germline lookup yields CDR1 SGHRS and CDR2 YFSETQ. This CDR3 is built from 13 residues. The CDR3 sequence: CASTVAGASEQYF. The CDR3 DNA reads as TGCGCCAGCACGGTAGCGGGAGCATCGGAGCAGTACTTC.

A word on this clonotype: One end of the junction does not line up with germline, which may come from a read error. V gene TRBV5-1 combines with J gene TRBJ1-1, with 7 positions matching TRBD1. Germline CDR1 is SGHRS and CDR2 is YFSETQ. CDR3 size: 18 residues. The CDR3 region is CASSPTTPGQPMNTEAFF. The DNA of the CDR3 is TGTGCCAGCAGTCCTACGACACCGGGACAGCCGATGAACACTGAAGCTTTCTTT.

CDR3 sequence: CATSRDGGTGASPLHF. The CDR3 nucleotides are TGTGCCACCAGCAGAGATGGGGGGACAGGGGCATCACCCCTCCACTTT. J is TRBJ1-6 and V is TRBV15, with TRBD1 matching 10 bases. The CDR3 sequence is 16 residues long. The ends lost 0 bases at V and 10 bases at J; junction bases unmatched: 6. Germline CDR1 and CDR2: LNHNV and YYDKDF (reference sequence).

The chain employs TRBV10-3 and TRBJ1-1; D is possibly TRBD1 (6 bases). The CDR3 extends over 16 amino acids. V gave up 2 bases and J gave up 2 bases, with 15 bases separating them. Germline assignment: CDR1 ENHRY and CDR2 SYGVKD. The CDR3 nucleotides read TGTGCCATCAGTGAGACCGGGAACAGGGCAAACACTGAAGCTTTCTTT. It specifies CAISETGNRANTEAFF.

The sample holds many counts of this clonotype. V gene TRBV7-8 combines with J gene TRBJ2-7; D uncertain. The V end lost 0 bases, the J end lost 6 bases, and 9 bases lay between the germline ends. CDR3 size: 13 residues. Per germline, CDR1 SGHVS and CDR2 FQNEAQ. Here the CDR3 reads CASSLAQLTEQYF. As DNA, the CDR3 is TGTGCCAGCAGCTTAGCGCAGTTAACCGAGCAGTACTTC.

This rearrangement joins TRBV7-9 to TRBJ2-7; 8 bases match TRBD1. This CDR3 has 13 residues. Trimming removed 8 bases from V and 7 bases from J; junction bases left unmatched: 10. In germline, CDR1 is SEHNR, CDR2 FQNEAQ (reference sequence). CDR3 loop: CASGHRTGWEQYF. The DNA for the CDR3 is TGTGCCAGCGGCCATAGGACAGGGTGGGAGCAGTACTTC.

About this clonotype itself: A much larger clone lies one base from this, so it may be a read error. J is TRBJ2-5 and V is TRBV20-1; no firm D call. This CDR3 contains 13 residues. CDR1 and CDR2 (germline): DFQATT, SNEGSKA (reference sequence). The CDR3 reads CGARNGWQETQYF. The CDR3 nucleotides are TGCGGTGCTAGGAACGGTTGGCAGGAGACCCAGTACTTC.

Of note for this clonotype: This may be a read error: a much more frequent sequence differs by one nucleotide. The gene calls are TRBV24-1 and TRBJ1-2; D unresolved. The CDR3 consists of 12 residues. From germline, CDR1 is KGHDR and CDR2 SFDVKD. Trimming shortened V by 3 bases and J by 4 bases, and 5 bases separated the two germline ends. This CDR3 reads CATSDTRYGYTF. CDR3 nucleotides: TGTGCCACCAGTGATACGCGCTATGGCTACACCTTC.

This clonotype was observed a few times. The CDR3 protein is CASSFWGGTGELFF. CDR3 nucleotides: TGTGCCAGCAGCTTTTGGGGGGGCACCGGGGAGCTGTTTTTT. The genes are TRBV7-2 and TRBJ2-2; 7 nucleotides match TRBD2. The CDR3 totals 14 residues. CDR1 is SGHTA, CDR2 FQGNSA, per germline. V lost 3 bases and J lost 4; bases outside the gene matches: 2.

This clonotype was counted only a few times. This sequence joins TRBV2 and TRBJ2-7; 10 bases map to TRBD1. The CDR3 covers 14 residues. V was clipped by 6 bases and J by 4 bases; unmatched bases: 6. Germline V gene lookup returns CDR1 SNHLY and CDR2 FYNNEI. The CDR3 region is CASRPGQGFYEQYF. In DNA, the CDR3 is TGTGCCAGCAGACCGGGACAGGGGTTTTACGAGCAGTACTTC.

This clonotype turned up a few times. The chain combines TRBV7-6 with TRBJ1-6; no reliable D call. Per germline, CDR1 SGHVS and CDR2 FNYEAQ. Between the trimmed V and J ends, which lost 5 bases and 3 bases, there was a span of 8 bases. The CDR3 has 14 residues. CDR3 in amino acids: CASSVGIYNSPLHF. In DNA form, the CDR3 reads TGTGCCAGCAGCGTGGGGATCTATAATTCACCCCTCCACTTT.

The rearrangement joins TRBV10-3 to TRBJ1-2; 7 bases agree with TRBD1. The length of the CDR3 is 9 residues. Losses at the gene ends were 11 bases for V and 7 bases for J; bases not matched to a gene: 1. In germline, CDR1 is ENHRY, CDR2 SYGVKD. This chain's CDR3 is CARQGGYTF. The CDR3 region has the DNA TGTGCCCGACAGGGTGGCTACACCTTC.

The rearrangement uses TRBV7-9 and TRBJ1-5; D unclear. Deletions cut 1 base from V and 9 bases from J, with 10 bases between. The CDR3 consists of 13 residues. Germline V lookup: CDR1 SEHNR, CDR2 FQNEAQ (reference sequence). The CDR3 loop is CASSLGRQGPQHF. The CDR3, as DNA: TGTGCCAGCAGCTTAGGACGTCAAGGGCCCCAGCATTTT. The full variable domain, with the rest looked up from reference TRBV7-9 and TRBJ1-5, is DTGVSQNPRHKITKRGQNVTFRCDPISEHNRLYWYRQTLGQGPEFLTYFQNEAQLEKSRLLSDRFSAERPKGSFSTLEIQRTEQGDSAMYLCASSLGRQGPQHFGDGTRLSIL.

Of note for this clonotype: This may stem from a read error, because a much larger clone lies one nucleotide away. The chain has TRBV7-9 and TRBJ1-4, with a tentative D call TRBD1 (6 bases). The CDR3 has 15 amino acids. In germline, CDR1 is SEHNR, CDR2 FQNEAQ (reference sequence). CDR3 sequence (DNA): TGTGCCAGCAGCCTCGGACAGTCAACTAATGAAAAACTGTCTTTT. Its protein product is CASSLGQSTNEKLSF.

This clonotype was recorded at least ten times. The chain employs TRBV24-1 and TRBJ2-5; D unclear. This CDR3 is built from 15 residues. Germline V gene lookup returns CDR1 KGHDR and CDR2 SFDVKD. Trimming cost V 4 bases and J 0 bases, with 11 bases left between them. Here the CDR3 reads CATSDLTAYQETQYF. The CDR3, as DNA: TGTGCCACCAGTGACCTAACAGCGTACCAAGAGACCCAGTACTTC.